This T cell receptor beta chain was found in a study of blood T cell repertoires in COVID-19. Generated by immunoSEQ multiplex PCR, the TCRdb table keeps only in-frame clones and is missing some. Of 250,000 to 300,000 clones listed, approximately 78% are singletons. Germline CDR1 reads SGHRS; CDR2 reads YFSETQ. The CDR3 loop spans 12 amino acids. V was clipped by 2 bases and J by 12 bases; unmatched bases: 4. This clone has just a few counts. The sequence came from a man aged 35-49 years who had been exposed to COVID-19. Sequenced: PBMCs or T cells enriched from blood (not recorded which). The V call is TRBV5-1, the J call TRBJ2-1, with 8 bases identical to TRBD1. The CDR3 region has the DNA TGCGCCAGCAGCTTTGACGGGACAGGGCAGTTCTTC. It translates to CASSFDGTGQFF.